This entry features one TCR beta chain sequence. This specimen comes from a study of T cell changes during pregnancy in multiple sclerosis. Method: immunoSEQ multiplex PCR; TCRdb's copy keeps in-frame clones and lacks some. Of roughly 27,000 clones listed, roughly nine tenths were seen once; the top ten hold 0.6% to 0.9%. Between the trimmed V and J ends, which lost 5 bases and 2 bases, there was a span of 13 bases. Germline V gives CDR1 SGHTA, CDR2 FQGTGA. The CDR3 has 16 amino acids. Sequenced here: CD4+ T cells from peripheral blood mononuclear cells, sampled in the first trimester of pregnancy. The receptor was isolated from a female donor with multiple sclerosis, enrolled in a pregnancy study. The J gene is TRBJ1-6, the V gene TRBV7-3; perhaps TRBD1 as D (6 bases). CDR3 sequence: CASSQQGRPYNSPLHF. The CDR3 DNA reads TGTGCCAGCAGCCAACAGGGACGGCCCTATAATTCACCCCTCCACTTT. The complete variable domain, with remaining parts taken from reference TRBV7-3 and TRBJ1-6, reads GAGVSQTPSNKVTEKGKYVELRCDPISGHTALYWYRQSLGQGPEFLIYFQGTGAADDSGLPNDRFFAVRPEGSVSTLKIQRTERGDSAVYLCASSQQGRPYNSPLHFGNGTRLTVT.